This T cell receptor beta chain was obtained from a study of blood T cell repertoires in COVID-19. Study overall: The United States, Italy and Spain were the sources of the acute and convalescent COVID-19 samples.

This CDR3 is built from 14 residues. Germline loops: CDR1 LNHDA, CDR2 SQIVND (reference sequence). The junction had 9 bases not matched to a gene; V was cut back by 7 bases and J by 6 bases. Generated by immunoSEQ multiplex PCR, the TCRdb table keeps only in-frame clones and is missing some. This table has 130,000 to 150,000 clones, approximately 80% appearing once. Sequencing used peripheral blood. This receptor was identified in a woman between 40 and 55 years old with active or convalescent COVID-19. This sequence joins TRBV19 and TRBJ1-5; TRBD1 matches 7 bases. DNA for the CDR3: TGTGCCAGTACCCTAGGACAGGACGGTCAGCCCCAGCATTTT. Its translation: CASTLGQDGQPQHF.